The entry below gives a single T cell receptor (beta chain) sequence along with its context. Its antigen remains unidentified. The sample holds no much larger clone one base away, and base qualities are not on file. The data stem from a study of blood T cell repertoires in COVID-19 (TCRdb year 2020). Context from the whole study: Samples covering the acute and convalescent phases of COVID-19 were provided by collaborators in the United States, Italy and Spain. The prospective study material was composed of cDNA or gDNA derived from T cells, B-cell-depleted T cells, or PBMCs. The dataset comprised deeply sampled blood TCRbeta repertoires from subjects exposed to, actively infected with, or recovered from COVID-19. The repertoires were released in a freely available public database intended as a resource for research on the immune response to SARS-CoV-2. The samples were drawn from the first 160 participants of the ongoing ImmuneRACE study and from 1,254 subjects provided by 6 global collaborators. A de-identified subject ID, COVID-19 status, age in years and sex were almost always included in the sample metadata. Where HLA class I and class II types were available, the types were taken from metadata supplied by the sample provider, not from assay-based typing. The paper's findings and limits, for the study overall: How much clinical and demographic metadata was included differed by source and by participant, and the metadata was provided uncurated.

The collaborating institutions used their own protocols to collect whole blood in K2EDTA tubes. For TCRbeta analysis, collaborators shipped samples as frozen whole blood, isolated PBMCs, or DNA extracted from either of those sample types. TCRbeta CDR3 regions were amplified from genomic DNA using the immunoSEQ Assay, a bias-controlled multiplex PCR. The authors' pipeline ran thus. The number of nucleated cells in each sample was estimated from the amplification of reference gene primers within the assay. To quantify the absolute abundance of each unique TCRbeta CDR3 rearrangement, sequence reads were collapsed and filtered. For each sample, productive Simpson clonality was calculated as the square root of Simpson's diversity index across productive rearrangements. TCRdb's version of the immuneACCESS table is confined to in-frame rearrangements and falls short of the full clone set. An unresolved V gene accounts for under half of the shortfall where checked; the remainder is of unknown origin. That table furnishes V, J and clone size, whereas the DNA furnished D and trimming. The sample data list approximately 300,000 clones, and roughly 89% of these were observed just once. The ten biggest clones cover about 4.2% of the sample.

Deletion took 7 bases off V and 10 bases off J, with a span of 15 bases between the germline ends. The CDR1 and CDR2 encoded by the germline V gene are WSHSY and SAAADI. Taken from cysteine to phenylalanine, the CDR3 has 12 residues. The retained sequence is limited to the CDR3, 36 bases, with the frame set at the first base. The clonotype comes from a man aged 35-49 years with acute or convalescent COVID-19. Sequences were obtained from peripheral blood. This chain joins TRBV10-2 to TRBJ2-3, with the D gene uncertain. The CDR3 region reads CASKRVSAAQYF. The sequenced DNA is TGCGCCAGCAAGCGCGTATCCGCCGCGCAGTATTTT.